The 28 T cell receptor beta chains in this list originate from one sample, sequenced in a study of T cell repertoires in ileal Crohn's disease (dated by TCRdb to about 2019). Receptor amplification or capture employed the immunoSEQ multiplex PCR assay. TCRdb provides this immuneACCESS table in a form limited to in-frame rearrangements. Some clones are lacking; in checked studies, under half of them reflect an unresolved V gene, and why the rest are absent is not known. For this sample the table gives about 60,000 clones, of which approximately 88% were detected only once. The ten largest clones add up to 2% to 2.5% of the sample. This specimen's time point label, per the study, means: neoterminal ileum biopsy at postoperative endoscopy, about 6 months after surgery. Input material: ileal tissue. The source of these receptors is an adult with Crohn's disease.

The chain is built from TRBV19 and TRBJ1-2; D not resolved. Germline V CDR1 and CDR2: LNHDA, SQIVND (reference sequence). With 1 base removed from V and 2 bases from J, the gap between germline ends came to 11 bases. The CDR3 has 15 amino acids. CDR3 amino acids: CASSIARRQNYGYTF. DNA for the CDR3: TGTGCCAGTAGTATAGCGCGCCGTCAAAACTATGGCTACACCTTC. Together with reference TRBV19 and TRBJ1-2, the CDR3 gives the full variable domain: DGGITQSPKYLFRKEGQNVTLSCEQNLNHDAMYWYRQDPGQGLRLIYYSQIVNDFQKGDIAEGYSVSREKKESFPLTVTSAQKNPTAFYLCASSIARRQNYGYTFGSGTRLTVV.

V is TRBV18 and J is TRBJ2-1; TRBD2 aligns across 10 bases. The CDR3 contains 17 residues. Germline V gene lookup returns CDR1 KGHSH and CDR2 LQKENI. Trimming took 4 bases from V and 8 from J; bases not matched to a gene: 14. CDR3 nucleotide sequence: TGTGCCAGCTCACGTACCGGGACTAGCGTTCTGGGGGATGAGCAGTTCTTC. Amino acid sequence: CASSRTGTSVLGDEQFF. Combining the CDR3 with reference TRBV18 and TRBJ2-1 gives the whole variable domain NAGVMQNPRHLVRRRGQEARLRCSPMKGHSHVYWYRQLPEEGLKFMVYLQKENIIDESGMPKERFSAEFPKEGPSILRIQQVVRGDSAAYFCASSRTGTSVLGDEQFFGPGTRLTVL.

The rearrangement links TRBV6-1 to TRBJ1-1; possibly TRBD1 for D (6 bases). V gave up 6 bases and J gave up 5 bases, with 16 bases separating them. The CDR3 spans 14 residues. CDR1 and CDR2 (germline): MNHNS, SASEGT. This chain's CDR3 is CASSQTGIGTEAFF. The DNA of the CDR3 is TGTGCCAGCAGCCAAACAGGGATTGGAACTGAAGCTTTCTTT.

The chain uses TRBV5-5 and TRBJ2-7; D perhaps matches TRBD2 (6 bases). This CDR3 spans 15 amino acids. V lost 4 bases and J 6 bases, leaving 20 bases between the germline ends. The germline CDR1 and CDR2 sequences are SGHKS and YYEKEE (reference sequence). CDR3 sequence reads: CASSLHLGGIPEQYV. The CDR3 DNA sequence: TGTGCCAGCAGCCTCCACTTGGGGGGAATCCCCGAGCAGTACGTC.

The CDR3 is CASRGGEWNTEAFF. CDR3 bases: TGCGCCAGCAGGGGGGGTGAGTGGAACACTGAAGCTTTCTTT. The chain joins TRBV5-1 to TRBJ1-1; possibly TRBD1 for D (5 bases). The CDR3 contains 14 residues. V lost 5 bases and J lost 1, with 12 bases in between. Per germline, CDR1 SGHRS and CDR2 YFSETQ.

The chain carries TRBV29-1 and TRBJ1-1, with D possibly being TRBD1 (6 bases). Germline V lookup: CDR1 SQVTM, CDR2 ANQGSEA. CDR3 length equals 12 residues. DNA for the CDR3: TGCAGTGGTAGTACGGGACAAAGTGAAGCTTTCTTT. This gives the protein CSGSTGQSEAFF. The full variable domain, completed using reference TRBV29-1 and TRBJ1-1, is SAVISQKPSRDICQRGTSLTIQCQVDSQVTMMFWYRQQPGQSLTLIATANQGSEATYESGFVIDKFPISRPNLTFSTLTVSNMSPEDSSIYLCSGSTGQSEAFFGQGTRLTVV.

The J gene is TRBJ2-1, the V gene TRBV6-4, with TRBD2 matching over 11 bases. Trimming took 6 bases from V and 7 from J; bases not matched to a gene: 8. The CDR3 contains 15 residues. Germline CDR1 is MRHNA and CDR2 is SNTAGT. In DNA, the CDR3 is TGTGCCAGCAGCCCCCTAGCGGGAGGAAGGAATGAGCAGTTCTTC. This codes for CASSPLAGGRNEQFF.

J is TRBJ1-5 and V is TRBV2, with D possibly matching TRBD1 (5 bases). V was trimmed by 8 bases and J by 0 bases, leaving 14 bases between them. Germline V gene data show CDR1 as SNHLY and CDR2 as FYNNEI. The CDR3 spans 15 residues. CDR3 sequence reads: CASQAGSNSNQPQHF. The CDR3 region has the DNA TGTGCCAGCCAGGCAGGGTCTAATAGCAATCAGCCCCAGCATTTT.

This CDR3 reads CASSLGGWSNQPQHF. The DNA of the CDR3 is TGTGCCAGCAGCTTGGGAGGATGGAGCAATCAGCCCCAGCATTTT. The chain is built from TRBV5-6 and TRBJ1-5, with D uncertain. This CDR3 is 15 amino acids long. V lost 0 bases to trimming and J lost 1 base, with 8 bases between them. Germline CDR1 and CDR2: SGHDT and YYEEEE. The full variable domain, completed using reference TRBV5-6 and TRBJ1-5, is DAGVTQSPTHLIKTRGQQVTLRCSPKSGHDTVSWYQQALGQGPQFIFQYYEEEERQRGNFPDRFSGHQFPNYSSELNVNALLLGDSALYLCASSLGGWSNQPQHFGDGTRLSIL.

The chain joins TRBV19 to TRBJ2-3, with 11 positions matching TRBD2. CDR3 size: 15 residues. Germline CDR1 LNHDA, CDR2 SQIVND (reference sequence). With V trimmed by 9 bases and J by 7 bases, 12 bases remained unmatched. CDR3 amino acids: CASHSTSGVTNTQYF. CDR3 nucleotides: TGTGCCAGCCATTCGACTAGCGGGGTAACAAATACGCAGTATTTT.

The V and J genes are TRBV6-6 and TRBJ2-3, with D perhaps matching TRBD1 (5 bases). V was clipped by 0 bases and J by 1 base, with 8 bases between them. There are 15 residues in the CDR3. Germline V gene data show CDR1 as MNHNY and CDR2 as SVGAGI (reference sequence). CDR3 sequence (DNA): TGTGCCAGCAGTTACTCGAAACAGGGCACAGATACGCAGTATTTT. Its protein product is CASSYSKQGTDTQYF.

This clone is a singleton in its sample. This chain joins TRBV6-1 and TRBJ2-1; tentative D call: TRBD1 (6 bases). Per the germline V gene, CDR1 is MNHNS and CDR2 is SASEGT. The CDR3 contains 14 residues. The V end was cut by 3 bases, the J end by 2 bases, with 8 bases between. CDR3 DNA: TGTGCCAGCAGTGAGGACAGTACCTACAATGAGCAGTTCTTC. It specifies CASSEDSTYNEQFF.

By frequency in the sample, this clone is medium-sized (0.01 to 0.1%). The sample holds other DNA sequences that translate to the same CDR3. This sequence joins TRBV14 and TRBJ1-2; tentatively, D is TRBD1 (5 bases). This CDR3 is built from 13 residues. Per germline, CDR1 SGHDN and CDR2 FVKESK. With 1 base removed from V and 2 bases from J, the gap between germline ends came to 5 bases. CDR3 nucleotides: TGTGCCAGCAGCCAAGGGACAAACTATGGCTACACCTTC. Protein sequence: CASSQGTNYGYTF.

This chain joins TRBV29-1 and TRBJ2-7, with D possibly matching TRBD1 (6 bases). The CDR3 consists of 12 residues. Trimming took 7 bases from V and 3 from J, leaving 13 bases between them. Germline V lookup: CDR1 SQVTM, CDR2 ANQGSEA. In DNA form, the CDR3 reads TGCAGCGCACAGACAGGTGTCTACGAGCAGTACTTC. Translated: CSAQTGVYEQYF.

The rearrangement joins TRBV7-2 to TRBJ2-1, with TRBD1 as a possible D gene (7 bases). The germline V and J ends were trimmed by 5 bases and 1 base, with 15 bases remaining between them. CDR3 length equals 16 residues. The germline gives CDR1 SGHTA, CDR2 FQGNSA. The DNA of the CDR3 is TGTGCCAGCAGCCCAACCTCAGGGGGGTCCTACAATGAGCAGTTCTTC. This sequence encodes CASSPTSGGSYNEQFF.

The J gene is TRBJ1-1, the V gene TRBV27, with D perhaps TRBD1 (5 bases). In germline, CDR1 is MNHEY, CDR2 SMNVEV (reference sequence). This CDR3 comprises 14 residues. The germline V and J ends were trimmed by 3 bases and 0 bases, with 8 bases remaining between them. CDR3 nucleotide sequence: TGTGCCAGCAGTTTCAGACAGATGAACACTGAAGCTTTCTTT. Its protein is CASSFRQMNTEAFF.

The chain employs TRBV7-8 and TRBJ2-3; 13 nucleotides agree with TRBD2. CDR1 is SGHVS, CDR2 FQNEAQ, per germline. This CDR3 is 17 amino acids long. With V trimmed by 4 bases and J by 4 bases, 8 bases remained unmatched. CDR3: CASSSRTSGSYADTQYF. As DNA, the CDR3 is TGTGCCAGCAGCTCACGGACTAGCGGGAGTTACGCAGATACGCAGTATTTT.

V gene TRBV7-2 combines with J gene TRBJ1-5, with D perhaps TRBD1 (5 bases). The V end was cut by 4 bases, the J end by 6 bases, with 13 bases between. CDR1 is SGHTA, CDR2 FQGNSA, per germline. The CDR3 covers 14 residues. CDR3 in amino acids: CASSSDSSRQPQHF. CDR3 in DNA: TGTGCCAGCAGCTCCGACAGTTCACGTCAGCCCCAGCATTTT.

This clone was found a few times. This rearrangement joins TRBV29-1 to TRBJ1-2, with TRBD1 matching over 9 bases. Looked up from germline, CDR1 is SQVTM and CDR2 is ANQGSEA. There are 12 residues in the CDR3. J was trimmed by 8 bases and V by 7 bases; bases with no gene match: 8. This CDR3 reads CSGRDREKGYTF. The CDR3 DNA sequence: TGCAGCGGCCGGGACAGGGAAAAAGGCTACACCTTC.

This clone came up once. The chain joins TRBV29-1 to TRBJ1-2; no reliable D call. The germline V and J ends were trimmed by 3 bases and 8 bases, with 4 bases remaining between them. This CDR3 comprises 9 residues. Germline CDR1 SQVTM, CDR2 ANQGSEA. DNA for the CDR3: TGCAGCGTTGAGGAGGGCTACACCTTC. Its protein product is CSVEEGYTF.

The chain links TRBV5-1 to TRBJ2-2; D might be TRBD2 (5 bases). The CDR3 spans 15 residues. V was pared by 5 bases and J by 0 bases, with 11 bases between. The germline V gene encodes CDR1 SGHRS and CDR2 YFSETQ. CDR3: CASSQRTANTGELFF. CDR3 nucleotide sequence: TGCGCCAGCAGTCAGCGGACGGCGAACACCGGGGAGCTGTTTTTT.

This chain links TRBV15 with TRBJ1-4; a possible D gene is TRBD1 (6 bases). The CDR3 contains 12 residues. Germline lookup yields CDR1 LNHNV and CDR2 YYDKDF (reference sequence). Trimming removed 4 bases from V and 12 bases from J, with 12 bases in between. CDR3 region: CATSTQGAQLFF. The CDR3 coding sequence is TGTGCCACCAGCACACAGGGCGCTCAACTGTTTTTT. The full variable domain, in which reference TRBV15 and TRBJ1-4 provide the parts outside the CDR3, is DAMVIQNPRYQVTQFGKPVTLSCSQTLNHNVMYWYQQKSSQAPKLLFHYYDKDFNNEADTPDNFQSRRPNTSFCFLDIRSPGLGDTAMYLCATSTQGAQLFFGSGTQLSVL.

V and J are TRBV30 and TRBJ2-7; tentative D call: TRBD2 (5 bases). V shed 1 base and J shed 1 base, with 14 bases lying between them. CDR1 GTSNPN and CDR2 SVGIG come from the germline V gene (reference sequence). The CDR3 spans 15 residues. CDR3 coding DNA: TGTGCCTGGAGTGAGAGGCACCGAGGGTCCTACGAGCAGTACTTC. Translating it yields CAWSERHRGSYEQYF.

The chain has TRBV25-1 and TRBJ2-7; 7 nucleotides align to TRBD2. J lost 0 bases, V lost 10 bases, and 6 bases had no gene match. This CDR3 is 13 amino acids long. Germline values: CDR1 MGHDK, CDR2 SYGVNS. The CDR3 bases are TGTGCCACCTCTATAGCGGGCTCCTACGAGCAGTACTTC. Translating it yields CATSIAGSYEQYF.

The chain uses TRBV29-1 and TRBJ2-1; D is possibly TRBD2 (5 bases). Germline CDR1 SQVTM, CDR2 ANQGSEA. The CDR3 sequence is 11 residues long. V was shortened by 6 bases and J by 9 bases, with 12 bases between the two germline ends. CDR3 sequence reads: CSVGTEGEQFF. In DNA form, the CDR3 reads TGCAGCGTGGGCACAGAGGGTGAGCAGTTCTTC.

The gene calls are TRBV2 and TRBJ2-5, with 9 bases that match TRBD2. Per the germline V gene, CDR1 is SNHLY and CDR2 is FYNNEI. V was pared by 5 bases and J by 4 bases, with 11 bases of the junction left unmatched. The CDR3 loop spans 16 amino acids. Here the CDR3 DNA reads TGTGCCAGCAGTACCAATGGAGGCGGGGGGGGAGAGACCCAGTACTTC. Its translation is CASSTNGGGGGETQYF.

CDR3 amino acids: CASSGGLAGDHEQYF. In DNA form, the CDR3 reads TGTGCCAGCAGTGGAGGACTAGCGGGAGACCACGAGCAGTACTTC. This chain connects TRBV6-1 to TRBJ2-7; TRBD2 agrees at 13 bases. Germline V gene lookup returns CDR1 MNHNS and CDR2 SASEGT. This CDR3 comprises 15 residues. V dropped 4 bases and J dropped 5; count of bases not matched to a gene: 5.

The chain has TRBV14 and TRBJ1-1; the match to TRBD1 covers 8 bases. The V gene end was trimmed by 4 bases and the J gene end by 4 bases; junction bases not matched to a gene: 8. Germline V gene lookup returns CDR1 SGHDN and CDR2 FVKESK. The CDR3 spans 15 residues. CDR3 coding DNA: TGTGCCAGCAGCCGTATAACAGGGGGTGTCACTGAAGCTTTCTTT. It translates to CASSRITGGVTEAFF.